This T cell receptor (beta chain) emerged from a study of neoadjuvant anti-PD-1 for oral cavity cancer. Profiled with immunoSEQ multiplex PCR; TCRdb holds only in-frame clones, not every one. The sample consists of about 72,000 clones, 85% of them appearing once. Germline loops: CDR1 MGHRA, CDR2 YSYEKL. The CDR3 loop spans 16 amino acids. V was pared by 1 base and J by 2 bases, with 3 bases of the junction left unmatched. In this sample, this clone turned up once. Noted time point: after neoadjuvant nivolumab, at surgical resection. The source is a person aged 35-79 years with oral cavity squamous cell carcinoma. Sequenced here: PBMCs, sampled after nivolumab (anti-PD-1) treatment. This sequence joins TRBV4-1 and TRBJ2-5; 11 nucleotides align to TRBD1. CDR3 in DNA: TGCGCCAGCAGCCAAGCGTGGGACAGGGGGCAAGAGACCCAGTACTTC. Translation: CASSQAWDRGQETQYF.